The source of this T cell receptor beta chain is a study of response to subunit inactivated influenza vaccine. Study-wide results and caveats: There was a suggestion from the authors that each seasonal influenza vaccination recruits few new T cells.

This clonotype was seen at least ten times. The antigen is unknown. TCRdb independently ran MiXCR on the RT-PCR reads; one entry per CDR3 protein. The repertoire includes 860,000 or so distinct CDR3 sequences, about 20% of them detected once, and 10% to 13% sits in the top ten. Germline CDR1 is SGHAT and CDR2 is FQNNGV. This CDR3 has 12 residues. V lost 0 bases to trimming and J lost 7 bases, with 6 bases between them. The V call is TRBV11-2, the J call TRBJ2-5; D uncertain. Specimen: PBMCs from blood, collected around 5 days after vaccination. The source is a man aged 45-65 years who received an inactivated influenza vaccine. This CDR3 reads CASSLELGTQYF. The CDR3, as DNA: TGTGCCAGCAGCTTAGAGTTGGGGACCCAGTACTTC.